This TCR beta chain was found in a study of immune heterogeneity within non-small cell lung tumors. Study-level points and caveats: T-cell clonality in a given local region correlated moderately yet significantly with the local tumor mutational burden (R about 0.35). High-frequency T-cell receptor beta clonotypes were largely distinct between individual patients.

Template input, which was bulk tumor genomic DNA, totaled 600 to 700 ng per sample. Far-apart biopsies, several per primary tumor, were taken during surgery. It was patients with untreated, newly diagnosed non-small cell lung cancer who underwent curative surgery. The study drew donors from newly diagnosed non-small cell lung cancer patients having surgery with curative intent. This clonotype occurred once. Its target is unknown. The TCR beta CDR3 region was amplified by multiplex PCR employing 32 V and 13 J primers. TCRdb processed the multiplex PCR reads anew with MiXCR; each CDR3 protein has one entry. The data show about 21,000 distinct CDR3 sequences, under 35% seen once. This sequence originates from a man aged 40-55 years with non-small cell lung cancer. Sequencing was carried out using lung tumor tissue.

CDR3 DNA sequence: TGTGCCAGCACCCGGACTCGCGGGGGGGGTTACAATGAGCAGTTCTTC. Translating it yields CASTRTRGGGYNEQFF. V gene TRBV6-2 or TRBV6-3 combines with J gene TRBJ2-1; 9 bases are a match to TRBD2. The CDR3 runs 16 residues. V was clipped by 7 bases and J by 4 bases; unmatched bases: 11. The V gene's germline CDR1 is MNHEY and CDR2 SVGEGT.